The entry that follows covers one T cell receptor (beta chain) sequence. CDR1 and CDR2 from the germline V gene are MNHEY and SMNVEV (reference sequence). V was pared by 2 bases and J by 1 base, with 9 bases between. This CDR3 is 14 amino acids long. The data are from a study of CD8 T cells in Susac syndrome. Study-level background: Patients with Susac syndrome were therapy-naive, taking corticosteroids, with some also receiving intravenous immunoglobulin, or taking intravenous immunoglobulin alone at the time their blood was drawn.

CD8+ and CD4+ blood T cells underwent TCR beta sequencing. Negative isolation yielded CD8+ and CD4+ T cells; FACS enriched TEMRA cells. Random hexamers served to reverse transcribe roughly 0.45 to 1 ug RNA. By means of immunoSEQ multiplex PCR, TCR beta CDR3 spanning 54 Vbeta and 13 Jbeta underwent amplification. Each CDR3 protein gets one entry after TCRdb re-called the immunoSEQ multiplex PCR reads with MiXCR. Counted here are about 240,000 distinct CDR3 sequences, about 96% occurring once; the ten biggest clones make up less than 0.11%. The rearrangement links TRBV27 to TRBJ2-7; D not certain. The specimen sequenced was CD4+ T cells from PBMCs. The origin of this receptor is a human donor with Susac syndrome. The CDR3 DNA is TGTGCCAGCAGTTTAGTGACGGGTTCCTACGAGCAGTACTTC. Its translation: CASSLVTGSYEQYF.